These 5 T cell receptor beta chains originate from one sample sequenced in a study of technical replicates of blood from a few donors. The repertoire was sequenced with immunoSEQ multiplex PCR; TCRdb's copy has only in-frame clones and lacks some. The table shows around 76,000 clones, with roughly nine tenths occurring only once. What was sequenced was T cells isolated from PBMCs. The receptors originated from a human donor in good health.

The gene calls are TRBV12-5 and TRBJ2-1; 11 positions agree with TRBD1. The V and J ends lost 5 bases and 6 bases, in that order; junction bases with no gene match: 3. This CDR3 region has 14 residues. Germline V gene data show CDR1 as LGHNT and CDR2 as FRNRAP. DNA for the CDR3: TGTGCTAGTGGTCATGGGACAGGGGGCAATGAGCAGTTCTTC. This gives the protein CASGHGTGGNEQFF. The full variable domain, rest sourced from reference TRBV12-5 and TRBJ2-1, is DARVTQTPRHKVTEMGQEVTMRCQPILGHNTVFWYRQTMMQGLELLAYFRNRAPLDDSGMPKDRFSAEMPDATLATLKIQPSEPRDSAVYFCASGHGTGGNEQFFGPGTRLTVL.

CDR3 region: CASSQGDLTAGAWNTEAFF. CDR3 nucleotide sequence: TGTGCCAGCAGCCAAGGGGATTTAACGGCAGGGGCCTGGAACACTGAAGCTTTCTTT. This sequence joins TRBV14 and TRBJ1-1, with a weak D call TRBD1 (6 bases). V gave up 1 base and J gave up 1 base, with 22 bases separating them. The CDR3 covers 19 residues. Germline loops: CDR1 SGHDN, CDR2 FVKESK.

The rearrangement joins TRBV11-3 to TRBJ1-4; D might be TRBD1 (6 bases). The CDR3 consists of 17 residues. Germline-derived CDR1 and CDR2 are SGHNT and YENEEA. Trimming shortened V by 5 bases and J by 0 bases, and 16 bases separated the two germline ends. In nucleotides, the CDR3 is TGTGCCAGCAGCGAACAGGGATTCTCTGCAACTAATGAAAAACTGTTTTTT. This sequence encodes CASSEQGFSATNEKLFF.

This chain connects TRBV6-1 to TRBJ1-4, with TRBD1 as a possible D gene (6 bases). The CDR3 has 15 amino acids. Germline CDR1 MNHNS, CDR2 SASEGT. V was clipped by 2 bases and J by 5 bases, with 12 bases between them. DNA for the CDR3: TGTGCCAGCAGTGAAAACCAGGGGCTGAATGAAAAACTGTTTTTT. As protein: CASSENQGLNEKLFF.

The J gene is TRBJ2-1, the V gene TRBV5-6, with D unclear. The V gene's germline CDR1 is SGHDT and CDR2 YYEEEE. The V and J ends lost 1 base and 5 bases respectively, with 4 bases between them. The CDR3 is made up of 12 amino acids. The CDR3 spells CASSLQNNEQFF. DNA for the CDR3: TGTGCCAGCAGCTTGCAGAACAATGAGCAGTTCTTC.